The source of this TCR beta chain is a study of control samples from healthy donors and cancer patients. TCRdb keeps only in-frame clones here, not all; method: immunoSEQ multiplex PCR. The sample has 100,000 or so clones, 83% seen once. The CDR3 consists of 15 residues. Germline V CDR1 and CDR2: SGHVS, FQNEAQ. V lost 3 bases and J lost 6; bases outside the gene matches: 5. The specimen was blood. The rearrangement uses TRBV7-8 and TRBJ2-1, with 10 bases aligning to TRBD2. The sequence was obtained from a woman aged 45 to 65 in good health. For the CDR3, the DNA is TGTGCCAGCAGCTTCCTAGCGGGAGTCGCCAATGAGCAGTTCTTC. Its translation: CASSFLAGVANEQFF.